This T cell receptor (beta chain) was recovered during a study of blood T cell repertoires in COVID-19. Germline V lookup: CDR1 LGHNA, CDR2 YNFKEQ. V lost 4 bases to trimming and J lost 8 bases, with 18 bases between them. The CDR3 runs 15 residues. Sequenced by immunoSEQ multiplex PCR; TCRdb stores in-frame clones only, minus some. The sample holds about 74,000 clones; roughly 90% are singletons and the top ten take approximately 9%. Input material: peripheral blood. The genes are TRBV4-2 and TRBJ2-1; a weak D match, TRBD1 (5 bases). This clonotype was sampled from a human donor in a cohort sampled during active COVID-19. CDR3 residues: CASSRRPGADDEQFF. CDR3 sequence (DNA): TGTGCCAGCAGCCGACGGCCTGGGGCGGACGATGAGCAGTTCTTC.